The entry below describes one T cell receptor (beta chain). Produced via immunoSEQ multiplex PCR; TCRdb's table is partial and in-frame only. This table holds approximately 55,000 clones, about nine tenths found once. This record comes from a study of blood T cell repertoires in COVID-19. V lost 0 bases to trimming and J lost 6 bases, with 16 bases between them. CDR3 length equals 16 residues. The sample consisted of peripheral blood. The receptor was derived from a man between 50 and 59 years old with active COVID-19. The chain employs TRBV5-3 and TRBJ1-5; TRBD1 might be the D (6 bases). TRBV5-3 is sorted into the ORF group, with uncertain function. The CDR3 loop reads CARSLDRALVGQPQHF. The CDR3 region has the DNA TGTGCCAGAAGCTTGGACAGGGCTCTTGTCGGTCAGCCCCAGCATTTT.